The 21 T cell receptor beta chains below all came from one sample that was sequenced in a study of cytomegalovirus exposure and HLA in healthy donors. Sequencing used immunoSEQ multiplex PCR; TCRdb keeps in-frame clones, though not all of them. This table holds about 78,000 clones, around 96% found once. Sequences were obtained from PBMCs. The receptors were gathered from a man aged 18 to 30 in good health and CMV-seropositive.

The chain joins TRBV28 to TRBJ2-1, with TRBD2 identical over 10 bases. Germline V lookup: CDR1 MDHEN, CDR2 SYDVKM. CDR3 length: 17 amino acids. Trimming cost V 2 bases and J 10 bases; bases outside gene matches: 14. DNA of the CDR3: TGTGCCAGCAGTTTACCCGGACTAGCGGCCACACAATGGGAGCAGTTCTTC. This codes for CASSLPGLAATQWEQFF.

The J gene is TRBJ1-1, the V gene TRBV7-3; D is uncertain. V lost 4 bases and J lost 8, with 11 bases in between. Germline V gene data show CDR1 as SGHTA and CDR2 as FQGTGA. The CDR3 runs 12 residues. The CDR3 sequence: CASSSGRSEAFF. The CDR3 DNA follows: TGTGCCAGCAGCTCGGGGAGGTCCGAAGCTTTCTTT.

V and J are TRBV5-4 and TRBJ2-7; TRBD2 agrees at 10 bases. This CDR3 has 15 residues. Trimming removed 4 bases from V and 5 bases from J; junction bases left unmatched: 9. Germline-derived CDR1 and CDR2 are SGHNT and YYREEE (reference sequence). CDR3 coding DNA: TGTGCCAGCAGCAACTTAGCGGGAGGCCGCAACGAGCAGTACTTC. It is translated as CASSNLAGGRNEQYF.

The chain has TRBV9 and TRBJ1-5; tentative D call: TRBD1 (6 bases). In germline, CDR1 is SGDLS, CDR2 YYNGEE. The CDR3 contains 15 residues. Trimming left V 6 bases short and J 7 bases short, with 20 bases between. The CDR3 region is CASNRGGGQGQPQHF. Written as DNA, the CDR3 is TGTGCCAGCAACCGCGGCGGGGGGCAGGGGCAGCCCCAGCATTTT.

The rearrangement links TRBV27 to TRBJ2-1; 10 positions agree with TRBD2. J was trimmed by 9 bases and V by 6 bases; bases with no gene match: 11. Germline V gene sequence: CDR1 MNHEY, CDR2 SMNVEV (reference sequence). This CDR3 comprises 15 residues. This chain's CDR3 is CASSALAGFDFEQFF. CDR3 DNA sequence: TGTGCCAGCAGCGCACTAGCGGGGTTTGATTTTGAGCAGTTCTTC.

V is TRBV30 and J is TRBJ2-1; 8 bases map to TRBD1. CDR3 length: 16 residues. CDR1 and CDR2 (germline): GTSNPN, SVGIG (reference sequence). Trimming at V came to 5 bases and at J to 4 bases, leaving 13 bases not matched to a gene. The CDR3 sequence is CAWVPPGRGLYNEQFF. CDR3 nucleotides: TGTGCCTGGGTCCCGCCTGGCAGGGGGCTTTACAATGAGCAGTTCTTC.

The CDR3 DNA follows: TGTGCCTGTTATAGAGCAGCGGGAGTATCAAACGAGCAGTACTTC. Residues: CACYRAAGVSNEQYF. The rearrangement uses TRBV30 and TRBJ2-7; 8 nucleotides agree with TRBD2. The V gene end was trimmed by 6 bases and the J gene end by 5 bases; junction bases not matched to a gene: 15. The length of the CDR3 is 15 residues. Germline loops: CDR1 GTSNPN, CDR2 SVGIG (reference sequence).

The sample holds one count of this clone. The DNA for the CDR3 is TGCGCCAGCAGCCCCCAGGGGGGAGGAGGGGCGAATGAGCAGTTCTTC. As protein: CASSPQGGGGANEQFF. The J gene is TRBJ2-1, the V gene TRBV4-1; TRBD1 is a possible D gene (7 bases). Trimming removed 4 bases from V and 7 bases from J, with 20 bases in between. There are 16 residues in the CDR3. CDR1 MGHRA and CDR2 YSYEKL come from the germline V gene.

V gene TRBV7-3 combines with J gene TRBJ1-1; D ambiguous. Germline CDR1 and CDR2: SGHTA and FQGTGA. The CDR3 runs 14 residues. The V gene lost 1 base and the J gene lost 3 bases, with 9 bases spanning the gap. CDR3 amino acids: CASSLRALDTEAFF. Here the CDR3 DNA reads TGTGCCAGCAGCTTAAGGGCTCTGGACACTGAAGCTTTCTTT.

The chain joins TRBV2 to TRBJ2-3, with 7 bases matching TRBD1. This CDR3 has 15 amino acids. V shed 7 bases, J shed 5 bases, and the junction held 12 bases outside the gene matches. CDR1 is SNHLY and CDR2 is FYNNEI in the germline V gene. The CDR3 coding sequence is TGTGCCAGCACCCCGACAGGGATCCTCATAGATACGCAGTATTTT. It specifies CASTPTGILIDTQYF.

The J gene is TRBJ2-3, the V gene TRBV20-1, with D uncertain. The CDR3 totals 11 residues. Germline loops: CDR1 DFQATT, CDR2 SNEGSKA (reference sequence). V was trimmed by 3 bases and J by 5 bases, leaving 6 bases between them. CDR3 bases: TGCAGTGCTAGTTTCCAAGATACGCAGTATTTT. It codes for CSASFQDTQYF.

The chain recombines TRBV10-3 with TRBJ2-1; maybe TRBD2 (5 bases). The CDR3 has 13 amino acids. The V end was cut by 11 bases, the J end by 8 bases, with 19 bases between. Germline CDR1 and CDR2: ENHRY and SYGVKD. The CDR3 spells CAVRAASSDEQFF. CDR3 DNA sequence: TGTGCCGTCCGGGCTGCTAGCTCCGATGAGCAGTTCTTC.

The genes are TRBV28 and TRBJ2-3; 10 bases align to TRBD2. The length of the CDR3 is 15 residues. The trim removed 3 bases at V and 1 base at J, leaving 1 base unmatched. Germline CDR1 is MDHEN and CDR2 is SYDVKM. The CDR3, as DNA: TGTGCCAGCAGTTTGCTAGCGGGAGGCACAGATACGCAGTATTTT. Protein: CASSLLAGGTDTQYF.

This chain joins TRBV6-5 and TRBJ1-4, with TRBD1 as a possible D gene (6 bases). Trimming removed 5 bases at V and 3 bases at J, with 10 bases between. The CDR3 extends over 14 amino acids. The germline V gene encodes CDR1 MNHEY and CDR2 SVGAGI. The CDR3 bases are TGTGCCAGCAGTAATACAGGGCCTAATGAAAAACTGTTTTTT. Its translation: CASSNTGPNEKLFF.

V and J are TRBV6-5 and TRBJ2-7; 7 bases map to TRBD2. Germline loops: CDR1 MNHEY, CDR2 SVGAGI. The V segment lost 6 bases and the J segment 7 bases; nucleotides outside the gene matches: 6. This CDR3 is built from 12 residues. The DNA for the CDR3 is TGTGCCAGCAGCCGCAGGGAGGGGGAGCAGTACTTC. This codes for CASSRREGEQYF.

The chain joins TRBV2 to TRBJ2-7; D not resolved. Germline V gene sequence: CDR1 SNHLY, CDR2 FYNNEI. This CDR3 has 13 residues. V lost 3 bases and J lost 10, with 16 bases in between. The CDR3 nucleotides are TGTGCCAGCAGTGATAGCACCAACCCCCATCAGTACTTC. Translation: CASSDSTNPHQYF.

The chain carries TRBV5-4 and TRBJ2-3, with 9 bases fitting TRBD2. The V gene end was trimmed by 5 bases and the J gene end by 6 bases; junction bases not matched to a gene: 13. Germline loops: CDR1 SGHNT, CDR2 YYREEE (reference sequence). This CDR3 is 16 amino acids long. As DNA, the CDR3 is TGTGCCAGCAGACCCACTAGCGGGTATGGCCCCGATACGCAGTATTTT. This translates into CASRPTSGYGPDTQYF.

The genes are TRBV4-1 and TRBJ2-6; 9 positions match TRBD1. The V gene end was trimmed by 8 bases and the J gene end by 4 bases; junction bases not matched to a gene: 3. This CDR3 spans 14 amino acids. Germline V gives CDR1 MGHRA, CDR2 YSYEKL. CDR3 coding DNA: TGCGCCAGCCGGACAGGGGCCGGGGCCAACGTCCTGACTTTC. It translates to CASRTGAGANVLTF.

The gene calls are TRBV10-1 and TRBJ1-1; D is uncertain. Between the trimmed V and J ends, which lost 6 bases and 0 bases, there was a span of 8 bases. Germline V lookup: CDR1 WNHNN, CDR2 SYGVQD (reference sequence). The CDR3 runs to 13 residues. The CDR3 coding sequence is TGCGCCAGCAGGATGGAGTTGAACACTGAAGCTTTCTTT. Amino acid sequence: CASRMELNTEAFF.

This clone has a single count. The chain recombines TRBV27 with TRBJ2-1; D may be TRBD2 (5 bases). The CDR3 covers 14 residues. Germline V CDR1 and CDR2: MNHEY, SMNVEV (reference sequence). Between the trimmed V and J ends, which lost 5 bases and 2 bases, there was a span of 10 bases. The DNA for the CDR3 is TGTGCCAGCAGTCCCCAGACTACCTACAATGAGCAGTTCTTC. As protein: CASSPQTTYNEQFF.

The CDR3 protein is CAPFGGAEGYTF. The CDR3 nucleotides read TGTGCCCCATTTGGGGGGGCGGAGGGCTACACCTTC. The chain carries TRBV7-2 and TRBJ1-2, with a tentative D call TRBD1 (6 bases). Germline CDR1 is SGHTA and CDR2 is FQGNSA. The CDR3 extends over 12 amino acids. Between the trimmed V and J ends, which lost 11 bases and 8 bases, there was a span of 18 bases.